This T cell receptor beta chain was recovered during a study of Ad26.COV2.S vaccination and SARS-CoV-2 variants. Treatment indicated: some 20 received Ad26.COV2.S at low or high dose, single or two shots; several received placebo; per-sample allocation not given. After the first vaccine or placebo injection, samples were drawn on day 63. An Ad26 vector expressing Wuhan-strain SARS-CoV-2 spike served as the vaccine. This CDR3 has 16 amino acids. Per germline, CDR1 KGHSH and CDR2 LQKENI. The V segment lost 3 bases and the J segment 4 bases; nucleotides outside the gene matches: 8. Sequencing used immunoSEQ multiplex PCR; TCRdb keeps in-frame clones, though not all of them. The sample yields 500,000 or so clones, 89% seen once.

The sequencing here drew on peripheral blood, taken in a trial of Ad26.COV2.S vaccine versus placebo. The rearrangement links TRBV18 to TRBJ2-1, with TRBD2 matching 8 bases. This clonotype originated in a person aged 18-60 years who received the Ad26.COV2.S COVID-19 vaccine or a placebo. This chain's CDR3 is CASSPPLAEEYNEQFF. The CDR3 DNA sequence: TGTGCCAGCTCACCCCCACTAGCGGAAGAATACAATGAGCAGTTCTTC.